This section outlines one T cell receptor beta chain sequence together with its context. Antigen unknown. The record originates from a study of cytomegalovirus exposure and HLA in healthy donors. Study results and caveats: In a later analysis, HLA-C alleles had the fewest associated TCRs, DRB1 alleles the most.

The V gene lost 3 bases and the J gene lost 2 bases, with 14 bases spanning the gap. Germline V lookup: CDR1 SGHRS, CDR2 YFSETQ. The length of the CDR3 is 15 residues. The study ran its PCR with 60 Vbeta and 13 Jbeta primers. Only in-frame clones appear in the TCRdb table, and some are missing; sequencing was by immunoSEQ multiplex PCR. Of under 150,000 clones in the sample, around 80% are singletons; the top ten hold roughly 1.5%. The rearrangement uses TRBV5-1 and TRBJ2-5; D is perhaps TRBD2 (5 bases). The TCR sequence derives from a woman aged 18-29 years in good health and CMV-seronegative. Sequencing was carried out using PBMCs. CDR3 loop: CASSSGHRGQETQYF. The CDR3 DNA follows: TGCGCCAGCAGCTCGGGTCATCGAGGGCAAGAGACCCAGTACTTC.